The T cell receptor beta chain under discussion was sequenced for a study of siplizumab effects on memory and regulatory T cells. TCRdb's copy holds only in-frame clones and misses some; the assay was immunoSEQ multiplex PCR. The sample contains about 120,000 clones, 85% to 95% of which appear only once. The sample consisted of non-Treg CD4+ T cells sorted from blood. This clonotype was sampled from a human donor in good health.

In nucleotides, the CDR3 is TGTGCCAGCTCACCGGCGGAATACTACAATGAGCAGTTCTTC. It translates to CASSPAEYYNEQFF. The V and J genes are TRBV18 and TRBJ2-1; D remains ambiguous. Germline assignment: CDR1 KGHSH and CDR2 LQKENI. Trimming pared 3 bases from V and 3 bases from J, leaving 9 bases between. The CDR3 contains 14 residues.